A selection of T cell receptor beta chains follows, all from one sample in a study of spatial heterogeneity in lung cancer. TCRdb reanalysed the 5' RACE reads using MiXCR and keeps one entry per CDR3 protein. In the table there are 20,000 or so distinct CDR3 sequences, roughly 6% of which are singletons. This material consisted of lung tumor tissue, taken at surgery. These receptors were taken from a female donor with early-stage non-small cell lung cancer. Each CDR3 is given without its conserved first and last residue. Fields, in order: J gene, V gene, CDR3 protein.

j_call: TRBJ2-1
v_call: TRBV29-1
cdr3_aa: SVEVVNHNEQF

j_call: TRBJ2-3
v_call: TRBV6-2/TRBV6-3
cdr3_aa: ASSYGAIAADTQY

j_call: TRBJ2-7
v_call: TRBV2
cdr3_aa: ASTVQDSYEQY

j_call: TRBJ2-5
v_call: TRBV20-1
cdr3_aa: SARVAGTQETQY

j_call: TRBJ2-7
v_call: TRBV20-1
cdr3_aa: SARQVTSGQY

j_call: TRBJ2-5
v_call: TRBV7-2
cdr3_aa: ASSLDQRRETQY

j_call: TRBJ1-5
v_call: TRBV20-1
cdr3_aa: SYDRGGNQPQH

j_call: TRBJ2-3
v_call: TRBV7-2
cdr3_aa: ASSRDYLSTDTQY

j_call: TRBJ2-5
v_call: TRBV6-5
cdr3_aa: ASSYSNGRGQETQY

j_call: TRBJ2-1
v_call: TRBV11-2
cdr3_aa: ASSPHNEQF

j_call: TRBJ2-4
v_call: TRBV20-1
cdr3_aa: SAGNVRGYIQY

j_call: TRBJ2-3
v_call: TRBV20-1
cdr3_aa: SARDGAGVLADTQY

j_call: TRBJ1-5
v_call: TRBV15
cdr3_aa: ATSRDRVTKTQH

j_call: TRBJ2-5
v_call: TRBV27
cdr3_aa: ASSSRRTGSETQY

j_call: TRBJ2-1
v_call: TRBV9
cdr3_aa: ASSPNEQF

j_call: TRBJ2-2
v_call: TRBV7-2
cdr3_aa: ASSLGTGTGELF

j_call: TRBJ2-1
v_call: TRBV4-3
cdr3_aa: ASSQDSTRQSNEQF

j_call: TRBJ2-2
v_call: TRBV28
cdr3_aa: ASIPLRDETNTGELF

j_call: TRBJ1-2
v_call: TRBV6-2/TRBV6-3
cdr3_aa: ASRPPGTGRYGYT

j_call: TRBJ2-7
v_call: TRBV28
cdr3_aa: ASSTHGQGSVEQY

j_call: TRBJ1-1
v_call: TRBV5-6
cdr3_aa: ASSRTGVSEAF

j_call: TRBJ2-5
v_call: TRBV18
cdr3_aa: ASSPRTGGETQY

j_call: TRBJ2-1
v_call: TRBV7-2
cdr3_aa: ASSPGLAGAGEQF

j_call: TRBJ2-6
v_call: TRBV28
cdr3_aa: ASSRTLSGANVLT

j_call: TRBJ2-2
v_call: TRBV3-1
cdr3_aa: ASSLYRARGNTGELF

j_call: TRBJ2-1
v_call: TRBV20-1
cdr3_aa: SAKTSGRLSEQF

j_call: TRBJ2-5
v_call: TRBV5-5
cdr3_aa: ASSFATGGTSRETQY

j_call: TRBJ2-3
v_call: TRBV7-2
cdr3_aa: ASSPREAGSTDTQY

j_call: TRBJ1-5
v_call: TRBV19
cdr3_aa: ASRDSLSYSNQPQH

j_call: TRBJ2-7
v_call: TRBV7-2
cdr3_aa: ASSLGGVGLKDEQY

j_call: TRBJ2-2
v_call: TRBV20-1
cdr3_aa: SAEFPVNTGELF

j_call: TRBJ2-1
v_call: TRBV6-4
cdr3_aa: ASSDVGTSGYNEQF

j_call: TRBJ1-2
v_call: TRBV6-5
cdr3_aa: ASSYLQEGYGYT

j_call: TRBJ2-7
v_call: TRBV6-2/TRBV6-3
cdr3_aa: ASSYSPAGTYEQY

j_call: TRBJ2-4
v_call: TRBV15
cdr3_aa: ATSSRDRGPSANIQY

j_call: TRBJ2-1
v_call: TRBV25-1
cdr3_aa: ASSETRRGGYNEQF

j_call: TRBJ2-4
v_call: TRBV12-3/TRBV12-4
cdr3_aa: ASSLAAPTGGRDIQY

j_call: TRBJ2-1
v_call: TRBV5-4
cdr3_aa: ASSRSGRADHNEQF

j_call: TRBJ2-2
v_call: TRBV5-4
cdr3_aa: ASSWEGETGELF

j_call: TRBJ1-5
v_call: TRBV19
cdr3_aa: ASSPIDRGWQPQH

j_call: TRBJ1-2
v_call: TRBV6-2/TRBV6-3
cdr3_aa: ASSYSIRGRGRLGYGYT

j_call: TRBJ1-1
v_call: TRBV12-3/TRBV12-4
cdr3_aa: ASRQTETEAF

j_call: TRBJ2-1
v_call: TRBV12-3/TRBV12-4
cdr3_aa: ASSLRRDNEQF

j_call: TRBJ1-2
v_call: TRBV28
cdr3_aa: ASTLSQGYYGYT

j_call: TRBJ1-5
v_call: TRBV20-1
cdr3_aa: SAERRNQPQH

j_call: TRBJ2-7
v_call: TRBV27
cdr3_aa: ASSLSGRSYEQY

j_call: TRBJ1-6
v_call: TRBV20-1
cdr3_aa: SASRGSPLH

j_call: TRBJ2-5
v_call: TRBV20-1
cdr3_aa: SARDHATSGTQY

j_call: TRBJ2-2
v_call: TRBV5-1
cdr3_aa: ASSLGDRDTGELF

j_call: TRBJ2-5
v_call: TRBV11-2
cdr3_aa: ASSSGPFQETQY

j_call: TRBJ2-7
v_call: TRBV7-9
cdr3_aa: ASSPLAGVPGEQY

j_call: TRBJ2-1
v_call: TRBV29-1
cdr3_aa: SGGDRGYNEQF

j_call: TRBJ2-7
v_call: TRBV20-1
cdr3_aa: SAPNDRGGYEQY

j_call: TRBJ1-2
v_call: TRBV28
cdr3_aa: ASRPTGQGTYGYT

j_call: TRBJ2-7
v_call: TRBV5-8
cdr3_aa: ASTKDRGLGEQY

j_call: TRBJ2-1
v_call: TRBV20-1
cdr3_aa: SARDVTSGTNEQF

j_call: TRBJ1-1
v_call: TRBV6-2/TRBV6-3
cdr3_aa: ASSQGGQPTAF

j_call: TRBJ1-2
v_call: TRBV28
cdr3_aa: ASSFLPPEGVGYT